This T cell receptor beta chain stems from a study of blood T cell repertoires in COVID-19. The overall study: Acute-phase and convalescent COVID-19 samples originated in the United States, Italy and Spain. Sources were T cells, B-cell-depleted T cells, or PBMCs; the material itself was cDNA or gDNA.

Original methodology: Quantification of nucleated cells was approximated via reference gene primer amplification. Method: immunoSEQ multiplex PCR; TCRdb's copy keeps in-frame clones and lacks some. The V and J calls and clone size are taken from that table; D and trimming were inferred from the DNA. Among about 22,000 clones listed, around 90% were seen once. The CDR3 length is 17 residues. The germline V gene has CDR1 MDHEN and CDR2 SYDVKM. Trimming left V 7 bases short and J 1 base short, with 22 bases between. What was sequenced was peripheral blood. The clonotype comes from an older man with acute or convalescent COVID-19. The chain joins TRBV28 to TRBJ1-1, with D maybe TRBD1 (5 bases). CDR3 nucleotides: TGTGCCAGCACCGAATTCGGGACTCTCTTCGGGAACACTGAAGCTTTCTTT. Its translation is CASTEFGTLFGNTEAFF.